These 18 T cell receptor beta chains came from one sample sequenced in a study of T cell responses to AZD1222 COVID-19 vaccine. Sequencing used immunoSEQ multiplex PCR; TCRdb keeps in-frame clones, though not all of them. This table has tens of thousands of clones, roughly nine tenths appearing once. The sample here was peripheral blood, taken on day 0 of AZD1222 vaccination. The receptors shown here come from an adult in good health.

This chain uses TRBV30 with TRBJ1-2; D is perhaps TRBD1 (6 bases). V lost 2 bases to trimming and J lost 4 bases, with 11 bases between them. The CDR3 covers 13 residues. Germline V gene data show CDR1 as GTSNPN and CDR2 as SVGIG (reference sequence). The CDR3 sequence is CAWSTTGSYGYTF. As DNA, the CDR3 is TGTGCCTGGAGTACAACAGGGAGCTATGGCTACACCTTC. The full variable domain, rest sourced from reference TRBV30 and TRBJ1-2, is SQTIHQWPATLVQPVGSPLSLECTVEGTSNPNLYWYRQAAGRGLQLLFYSVGIGQISSEVPQNLSASRPQDRQFILSSKKLLLSDSGFYLCAWSTTGSYGYTFGSGTRLTVV.

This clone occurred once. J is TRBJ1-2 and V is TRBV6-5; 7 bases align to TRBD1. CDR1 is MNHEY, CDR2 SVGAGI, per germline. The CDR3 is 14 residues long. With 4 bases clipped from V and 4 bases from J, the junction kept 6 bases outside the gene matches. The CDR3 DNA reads TGTGCCAGCAGTTTTGACAGGGCCTTCTATGGCTACACCTTC. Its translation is CASSFDRAFYGYTF.

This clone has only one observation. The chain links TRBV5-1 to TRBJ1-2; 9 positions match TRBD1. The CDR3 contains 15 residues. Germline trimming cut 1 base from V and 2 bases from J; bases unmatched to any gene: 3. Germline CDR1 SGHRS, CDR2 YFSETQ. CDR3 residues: CASSLKTGGNYGYTF. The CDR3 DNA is TGCGCCAGCAGCTTGAAAACAGGGGGCAACTATGGCTACACCTTC.

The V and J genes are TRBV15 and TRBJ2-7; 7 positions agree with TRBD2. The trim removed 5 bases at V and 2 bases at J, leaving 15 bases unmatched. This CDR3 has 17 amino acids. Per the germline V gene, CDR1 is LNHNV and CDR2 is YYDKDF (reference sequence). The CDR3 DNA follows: TGTGCCACCAGCCCAAAAGGTGAGGAGCGGGAAACCTACGAGCAGTACTTC. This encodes CATSPKGEERETYEQYF.

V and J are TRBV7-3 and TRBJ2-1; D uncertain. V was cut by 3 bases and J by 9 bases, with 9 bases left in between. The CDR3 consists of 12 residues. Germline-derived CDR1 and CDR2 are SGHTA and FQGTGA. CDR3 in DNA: TGTGCCAGCAGCTTGTACGGGTCTGAGCAGTTCTTC. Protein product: CASSLYGSEQFF.

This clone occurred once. Written as DNA, the CDR3 is TGTGCCAACGACAGGGGGCGGCGAACTGAAGCTTTCTTT. Residues: CANDRGRRTEAFF. The rearrangement links TRBV19 to TRBJ1-1; TRBD1 matches at 10 bases. There are 13 residues in the CDR3. After removal of 10 bases from V and 5 bases from J, the junction contained 7 bases not matched to a gene. Looked up from germline, CDR1 is LNHDA and CDR2 is SQIVND (reference sequence).

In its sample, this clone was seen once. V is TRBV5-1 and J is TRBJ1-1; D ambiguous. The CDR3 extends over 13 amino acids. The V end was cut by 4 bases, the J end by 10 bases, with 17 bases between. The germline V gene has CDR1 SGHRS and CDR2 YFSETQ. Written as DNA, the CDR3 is TGCGCCAGCAGCGCAGGAACTTCCGAGGGAGCTTTCTTT. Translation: CASSAGTSEGAFF.

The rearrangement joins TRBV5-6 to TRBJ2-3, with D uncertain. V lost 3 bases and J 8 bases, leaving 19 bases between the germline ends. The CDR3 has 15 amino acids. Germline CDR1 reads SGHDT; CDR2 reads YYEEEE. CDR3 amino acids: CASSSTVNNVGTQYF. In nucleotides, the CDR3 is TGTGCCAGCAGCTCAACGGTGAATAACGTGGGTACGCAGTATTTT.

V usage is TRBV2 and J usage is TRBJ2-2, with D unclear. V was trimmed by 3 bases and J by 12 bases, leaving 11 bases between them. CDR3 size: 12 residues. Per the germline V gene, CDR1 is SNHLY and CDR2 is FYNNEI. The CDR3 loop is CASSDNSLQLFF. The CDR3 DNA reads TGTGCCAGCAGTGATAATTCGTTACAGCTGTTTTTT. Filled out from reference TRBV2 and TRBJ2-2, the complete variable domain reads EPEVTQTPSHQVTQMGQEVILRCVPISNHLYFYWYRQILGQKVEFLVSFYNNEISEKSEIFDDQFSVERPDGSNFTLKIRSTKLEDSAMYFCASSDNSLQLFFGEGSRLTVL.

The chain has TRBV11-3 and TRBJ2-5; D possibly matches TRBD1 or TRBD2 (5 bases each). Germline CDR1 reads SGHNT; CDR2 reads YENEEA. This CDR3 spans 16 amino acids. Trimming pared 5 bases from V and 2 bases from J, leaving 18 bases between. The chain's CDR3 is CASSPGASLFQETQYF. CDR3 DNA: TGTGCCAGCAGCCCCGGGGCTAGCCTTTTTCAAGAGACCCAGTACTTC.

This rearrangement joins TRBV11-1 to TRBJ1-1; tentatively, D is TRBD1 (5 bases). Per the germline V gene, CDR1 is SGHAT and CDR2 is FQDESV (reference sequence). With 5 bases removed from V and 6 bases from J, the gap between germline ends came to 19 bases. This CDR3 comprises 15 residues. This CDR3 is CASSPGRGKGAEAFF. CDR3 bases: TGTGCCAGCAGCCCAGGGAGAGGGAAAGGGGCTGAAGCTTTCTTT.

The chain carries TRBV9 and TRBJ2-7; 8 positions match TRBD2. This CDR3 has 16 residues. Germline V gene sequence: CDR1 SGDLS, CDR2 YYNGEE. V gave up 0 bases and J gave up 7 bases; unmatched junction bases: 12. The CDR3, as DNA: TGTGCCAGCAGCGTAGGAGGGCTAGCGGGTTCCTTGGAGCAGTACTTC. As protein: CASSVGGLAGSLEQYF.

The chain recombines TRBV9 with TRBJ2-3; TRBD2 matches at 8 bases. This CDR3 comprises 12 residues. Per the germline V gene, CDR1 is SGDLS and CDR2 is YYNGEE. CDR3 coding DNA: TGTTGCAGCGGGAGTGGCACAGATACGCAGTATTTT. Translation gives CCSGSGTDTQYF.

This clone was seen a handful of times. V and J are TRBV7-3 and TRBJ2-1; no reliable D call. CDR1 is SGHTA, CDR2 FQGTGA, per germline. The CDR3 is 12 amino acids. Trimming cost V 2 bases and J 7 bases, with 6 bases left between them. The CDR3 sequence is CASSLVGNEQFF. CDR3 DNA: TGTGCCAGCAGCTTAGTGGGAAATGAGCAGTTCTTC.

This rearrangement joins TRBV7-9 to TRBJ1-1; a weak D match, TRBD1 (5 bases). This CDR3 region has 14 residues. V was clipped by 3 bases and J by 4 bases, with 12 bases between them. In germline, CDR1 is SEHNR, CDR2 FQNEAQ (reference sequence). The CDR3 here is CASSFWGEGTEAFF. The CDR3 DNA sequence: TGTGCCAGCAGCTTCTGGGGCGAGGGCACTGAAGCTTTCTTT.

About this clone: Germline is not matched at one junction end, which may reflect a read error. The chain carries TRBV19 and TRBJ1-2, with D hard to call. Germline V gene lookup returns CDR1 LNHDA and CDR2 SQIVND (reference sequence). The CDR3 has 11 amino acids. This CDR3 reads CASNGYSHFLF. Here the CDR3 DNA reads TGTGCCAGTAATGGATATAGCCACTTCCTCTTC.

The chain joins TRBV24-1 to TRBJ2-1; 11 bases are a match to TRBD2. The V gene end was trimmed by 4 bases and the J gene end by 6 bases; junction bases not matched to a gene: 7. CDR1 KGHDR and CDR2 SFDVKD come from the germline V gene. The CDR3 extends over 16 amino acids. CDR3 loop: CATSDLTSGVRNEQFF. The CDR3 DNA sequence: TGTGCCACCAGTGACTTGACTAGCGGGGTTCGCAATGAGCAGTTCTTC.

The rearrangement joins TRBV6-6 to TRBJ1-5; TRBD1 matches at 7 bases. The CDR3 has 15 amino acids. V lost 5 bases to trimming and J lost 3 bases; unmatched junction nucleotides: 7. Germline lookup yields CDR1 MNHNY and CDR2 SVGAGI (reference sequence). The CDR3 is CASSPGQSVNQPQHF. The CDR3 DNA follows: TGTGCCAGCAGTCCGGGACAGTCAGTCAATCAGCCCCAGCATTTT.